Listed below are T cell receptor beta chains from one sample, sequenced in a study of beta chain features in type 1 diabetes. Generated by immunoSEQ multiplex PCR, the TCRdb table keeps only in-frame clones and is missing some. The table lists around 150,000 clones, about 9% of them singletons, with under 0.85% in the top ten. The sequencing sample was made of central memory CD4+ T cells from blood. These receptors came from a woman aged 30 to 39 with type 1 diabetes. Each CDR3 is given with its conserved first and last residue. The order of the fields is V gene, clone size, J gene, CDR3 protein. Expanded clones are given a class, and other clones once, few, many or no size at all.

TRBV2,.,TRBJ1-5,CASSDSNQPQHF
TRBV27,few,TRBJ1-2,CASSPQGLGGYTF
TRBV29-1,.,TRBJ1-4,CSVLGTGQTNEKLFF
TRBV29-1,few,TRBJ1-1,CSVVKNTEAFF
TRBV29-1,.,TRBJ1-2,CSVETGQVYGYTF
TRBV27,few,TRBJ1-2,CASSLRSLSGYTF
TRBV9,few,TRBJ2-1,CASSGDSGRADEQFF
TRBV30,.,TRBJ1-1,CAWGRQPNTEAFF
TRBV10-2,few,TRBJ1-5,CASSDWGQPQHF
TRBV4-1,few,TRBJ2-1,CASSQIAGLQSSNEQFF
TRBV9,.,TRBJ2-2,CASEGASDTGELFF
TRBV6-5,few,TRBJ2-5,CASSRLVEETQYF
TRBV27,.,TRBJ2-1,CASSAGTVQGEQFF
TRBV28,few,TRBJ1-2,CASRGMGQGIRRVDYGYTF
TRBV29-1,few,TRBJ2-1,CSAGGMDNEQFF
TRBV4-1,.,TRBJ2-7,CASLAGQLPYEQYF
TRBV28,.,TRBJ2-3,CASSLGGETTDTQYF
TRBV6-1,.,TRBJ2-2,CASRLHENTGELFF
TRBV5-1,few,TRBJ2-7,CASSFRTGTYEQYF
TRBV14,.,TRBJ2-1,CASSPIRTSVKIEQFF
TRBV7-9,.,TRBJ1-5,CASSSSARFRSNQPQHF
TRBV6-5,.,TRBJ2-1,CASSYWASGDNEQFF
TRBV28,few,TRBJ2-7,CASSSGFGQGAVEQYF
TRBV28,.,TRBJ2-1,CASSLGGPNNEQFF
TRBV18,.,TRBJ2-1,CASSPGQISYNEQFF
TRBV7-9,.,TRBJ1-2,CASSLGQGGYGYTF
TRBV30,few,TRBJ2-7,CAWNPGTGAYEQYF
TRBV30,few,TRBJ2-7,CAWSLQGSYEQYF